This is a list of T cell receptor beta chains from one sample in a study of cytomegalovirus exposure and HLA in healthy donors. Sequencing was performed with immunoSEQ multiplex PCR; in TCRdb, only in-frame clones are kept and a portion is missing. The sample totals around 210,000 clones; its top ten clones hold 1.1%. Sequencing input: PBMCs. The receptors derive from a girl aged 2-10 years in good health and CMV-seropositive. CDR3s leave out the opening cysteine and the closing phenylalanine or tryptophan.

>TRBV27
ASSLSWRGFDEQY
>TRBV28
ASSLVQGGSNQPQH
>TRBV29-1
SVEGADSETLH
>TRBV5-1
ASSFRKAVGYT
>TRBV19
ASSSGTIPEETQY
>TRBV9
ASSVEAGTFSDTQY
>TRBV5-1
ASSFGEWTEGYGYT
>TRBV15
ATSRAPIENQPQH
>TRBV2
ASRSGGTDTQY
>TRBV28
ASSTPGSGGPYEQY
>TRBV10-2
ATSQEANQPQH
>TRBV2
ASSPQGYEQY
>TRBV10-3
AISNGGTTNEQF
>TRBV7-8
ASSRGAVGYEQY
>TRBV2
ASKTSGSPYEQY
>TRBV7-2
ASSSGTGYYGYT
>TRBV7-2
ASSVGQAHEQF
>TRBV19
ASRGTGGATDGYT
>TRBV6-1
ASSPTGVDTEAF
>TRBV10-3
AISPVGEGQDEQF
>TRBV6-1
ASSAPGTDGHSPLH
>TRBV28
ATVTDTQY
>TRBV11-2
ASSLVGRRNTEAF
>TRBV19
ASSGTAATNEKLF
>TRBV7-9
ASRGQYYGYT
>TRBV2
ASRQGLAGGPVKF
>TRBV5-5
ASEGAPGSGYT
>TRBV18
ASSAPVRGGYT